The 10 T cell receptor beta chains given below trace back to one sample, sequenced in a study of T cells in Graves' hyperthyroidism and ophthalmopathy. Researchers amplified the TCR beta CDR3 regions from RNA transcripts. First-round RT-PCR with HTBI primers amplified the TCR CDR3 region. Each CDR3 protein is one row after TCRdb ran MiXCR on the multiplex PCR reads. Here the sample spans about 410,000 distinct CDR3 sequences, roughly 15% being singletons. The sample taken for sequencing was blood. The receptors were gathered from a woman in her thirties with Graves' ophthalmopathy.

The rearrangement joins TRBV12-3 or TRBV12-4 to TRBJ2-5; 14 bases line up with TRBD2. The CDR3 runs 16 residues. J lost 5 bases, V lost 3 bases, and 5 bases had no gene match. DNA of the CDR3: TGTGCCAGCAGTTTCGGACTAGCGGGGGGCAGGGAGACCCAGTACTTC. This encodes CASSFGLAGGRETQYF.

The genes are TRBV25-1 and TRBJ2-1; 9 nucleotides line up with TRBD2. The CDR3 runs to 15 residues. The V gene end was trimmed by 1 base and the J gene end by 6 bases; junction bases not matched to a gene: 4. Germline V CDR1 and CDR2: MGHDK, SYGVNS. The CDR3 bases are TGTGCCAGCAGTGAATTGCGGGGGGGAGGCAATGAGCAGTTCTTC. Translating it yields CASSELRGGGNEQFF.

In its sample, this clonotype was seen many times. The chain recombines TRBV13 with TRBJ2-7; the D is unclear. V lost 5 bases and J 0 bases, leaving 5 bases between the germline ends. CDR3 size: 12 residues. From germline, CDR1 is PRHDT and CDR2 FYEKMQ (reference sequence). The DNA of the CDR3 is TGTGCCAGCAGCCCGTTCTCCTACGAGCAGTACTTC. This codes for CASSPFSYEQYF.

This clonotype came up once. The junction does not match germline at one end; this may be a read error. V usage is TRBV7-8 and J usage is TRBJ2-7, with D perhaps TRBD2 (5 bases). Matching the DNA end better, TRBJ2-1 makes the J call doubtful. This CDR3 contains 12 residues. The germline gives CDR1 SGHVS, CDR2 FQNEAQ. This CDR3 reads CASSHPDFEQFF. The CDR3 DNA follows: TGCGCCAGCAGCCACCCGGACTTCGAGCAGTTCTTC.

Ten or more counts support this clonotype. The CDR3 is CASSQLPVSSYNEQFF. CDR3 DNA: TGTGCCAGCAGCCAGCTCCCTGTTAGCTCCTACAATGAGCAGTTCTTC. The rearrangement uses TRBV11-2 and TRBJ2-1; D unclear. Between the trimmed V and J ends, which lost 5 bases and 0 bases, there was a span of 14 bases. The CDR3 spans 16 residues. Germline CDR1 is SGHAT and CDR2 is FQNNGV.

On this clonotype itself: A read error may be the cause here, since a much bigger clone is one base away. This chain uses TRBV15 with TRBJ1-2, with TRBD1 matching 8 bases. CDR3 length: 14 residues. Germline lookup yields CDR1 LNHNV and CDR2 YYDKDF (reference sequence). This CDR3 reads CATRSTGGEYGHTF. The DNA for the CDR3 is TGTGCCACCAGAAGCACAGGGGGGGAGTATGGCCACACCTTC.

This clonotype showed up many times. In DNA, the CDR3 is TGCAGTGCTAGAGACGTAAGAGACAACACAGATACGCAGTATTTT. Its translation: CSARDVRDNTDTQYF. V and J are TRBV20-1 and TRBJ2-3; D is unclear. Looked up from germline, CDR1 is DFQATT and CDR2 is SNEGSKA (reference sequence). The V and J ends lost 0 bases and 2 bases respectively, with 12 bases between them. The CDR3 runs to 15 residues.

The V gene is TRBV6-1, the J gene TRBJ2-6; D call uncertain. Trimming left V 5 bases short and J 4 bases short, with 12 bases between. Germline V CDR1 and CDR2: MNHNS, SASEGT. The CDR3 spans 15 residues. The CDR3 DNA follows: TGTGCCAGCAGTTTAGGGTATTCAGGGGCCAACGTCCTGACTTTC. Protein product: CASSLGYSGANVLTF.

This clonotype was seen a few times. Here the CDR3 reads CASSSYLFGFSPLHF. Written as DNA, the CDR3 is TGTGCCAGTAGTAGCTACCTGTTCGGATTTTCACCCCTCCACTTT. This sequence joins TRBV19 and TRBJ1-6; no clear D. This CDR3 has 15 residues. CDR1 and CDR2 (germline): LNHDA, SQIVND (reference sequence). Deletions cut 4 bases from V and 9 bases from J, with 16 bases between. The full variable domain, rest sourced from reference TRBV19 and TRBJ1-6, is DGGITQSPKYLFRKEGQNVTLSCEQNLNHDAMYWYRQDPGQGLRLIYYSQIVNDFQKGDIAEGYSVSREKKESFPLTVTSAQKNPTAFYLCASSSYLFGFSPLHFGNGTRLTVT.

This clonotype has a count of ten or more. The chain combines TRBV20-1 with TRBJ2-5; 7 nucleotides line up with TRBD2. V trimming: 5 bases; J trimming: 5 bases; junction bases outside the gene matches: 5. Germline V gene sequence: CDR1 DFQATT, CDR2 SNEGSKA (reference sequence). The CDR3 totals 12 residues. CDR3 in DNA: TGCAGTGCTCTCCATAGCGGGGAGACCCAGTACTTC. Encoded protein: CSALHSGETQYF.